The present entry profiles one T cell receptor beta chain with its context. Its target is unknown. A second PCR, run for roughly 7 to 12 cycles, used a sample-barcoded 5' primer plus a J-beta primer mix. Each sample yielded at least 2.5 million CDR3-containing paired-end reads. Each CDR3 protein gets one entry after TCRdb re-called the 5' RACE reads with MiXCR. The data contain about 780,000 distinct CDR3 sequences, roughly 46% of them singletons. These data belong to a study of blood T cells in healthy people across ages. Study observations and caveats: Per million T cells, the diversity of TCR beta decreased roughly linearly as age advanced.

Sequenced input: blood. This clonotype was sampled from a man aged 80 or over in good health.

The CDR3 sequence: CASSLIRGSRNEQYF. DNA of the CDR3: TGCGCCAGCAGCTTGATCCGCGGGAGTAGGAACGAGCAGTACTTC. This sequence joins TRBV5-1 and TRBJ2-7; 7 bases are shared with TRBD2. V lost 1 base, J lost 5 bases, and 9 bases stayed unmatched. The CDR3 consists of 15 residues. Per germline, CDR1 SGHRS and CDR2 YFSETQ.